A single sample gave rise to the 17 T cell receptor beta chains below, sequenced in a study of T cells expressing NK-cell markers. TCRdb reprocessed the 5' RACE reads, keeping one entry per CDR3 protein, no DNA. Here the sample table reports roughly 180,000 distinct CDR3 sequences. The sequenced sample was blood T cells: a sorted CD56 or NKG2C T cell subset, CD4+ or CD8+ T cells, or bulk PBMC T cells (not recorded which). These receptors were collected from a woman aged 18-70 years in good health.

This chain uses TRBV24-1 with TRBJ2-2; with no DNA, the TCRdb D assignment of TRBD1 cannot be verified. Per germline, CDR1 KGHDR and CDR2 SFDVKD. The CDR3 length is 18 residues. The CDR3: CATSDLSIGGRDTGELFF.

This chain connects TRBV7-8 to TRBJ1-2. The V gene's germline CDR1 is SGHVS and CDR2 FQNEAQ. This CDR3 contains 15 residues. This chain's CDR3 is CASSVPGQRTGGYTF. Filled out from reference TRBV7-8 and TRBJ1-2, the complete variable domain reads GAGVSQSPRYKVAKRGQDVALRCDPISGHVSLFWYQQALGQGPEFLTYFQNEAQLDKSGLPSDRFFAERPEGSVSTLKIQRTQQEDSAVYLCASSVPGQRTGGYTFGSGTRLTVV.

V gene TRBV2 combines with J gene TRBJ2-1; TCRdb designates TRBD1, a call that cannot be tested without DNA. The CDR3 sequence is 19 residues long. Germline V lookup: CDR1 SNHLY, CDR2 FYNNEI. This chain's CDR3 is CASSGDLQGRLHSYNEQFF.

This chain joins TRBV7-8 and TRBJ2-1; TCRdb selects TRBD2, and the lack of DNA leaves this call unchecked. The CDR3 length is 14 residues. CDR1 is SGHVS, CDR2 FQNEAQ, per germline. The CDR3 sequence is CASSPGLSYNEQFF.

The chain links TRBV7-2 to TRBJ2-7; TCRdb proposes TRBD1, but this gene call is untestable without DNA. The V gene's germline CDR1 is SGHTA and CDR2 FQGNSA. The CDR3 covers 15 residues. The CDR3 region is CASSPQGTGEGEQYF. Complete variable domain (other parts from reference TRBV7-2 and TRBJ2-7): GAGVSQSPSNKVTEKGKDVELRCDPISGHTALYWYRQSLGQGLEFLIYFQGNSAPDKSGLPSDRFSAERTGGSVSTLTIQRTQQEDSAVYLCASSPQGTGEGEQYFGPGTRLTVT.

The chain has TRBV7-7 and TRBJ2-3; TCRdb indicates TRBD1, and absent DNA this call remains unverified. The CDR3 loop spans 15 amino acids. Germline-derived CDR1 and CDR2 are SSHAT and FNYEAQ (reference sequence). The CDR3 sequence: CASSMGGGPPDTQYF.

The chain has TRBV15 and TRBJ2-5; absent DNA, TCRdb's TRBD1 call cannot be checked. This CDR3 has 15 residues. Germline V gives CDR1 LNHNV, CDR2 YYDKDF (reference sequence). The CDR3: CATSRKYRGEETQYF.

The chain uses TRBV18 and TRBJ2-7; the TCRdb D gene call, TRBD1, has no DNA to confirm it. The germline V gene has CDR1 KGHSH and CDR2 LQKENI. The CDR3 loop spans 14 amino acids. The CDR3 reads CASSQGQAVYEQYF.

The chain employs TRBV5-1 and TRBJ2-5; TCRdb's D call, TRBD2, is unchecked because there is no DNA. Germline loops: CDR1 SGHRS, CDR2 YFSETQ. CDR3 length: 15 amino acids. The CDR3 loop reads CASSRTSGGSETQYF.

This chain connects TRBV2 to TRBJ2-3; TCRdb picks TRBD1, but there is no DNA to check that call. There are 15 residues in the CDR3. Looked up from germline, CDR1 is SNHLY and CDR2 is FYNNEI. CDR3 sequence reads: CASSKGQGNTDTQYF.

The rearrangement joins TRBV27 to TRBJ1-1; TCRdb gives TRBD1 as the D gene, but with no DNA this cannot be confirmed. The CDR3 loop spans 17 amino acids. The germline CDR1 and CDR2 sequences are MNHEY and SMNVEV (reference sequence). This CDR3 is CASARTGGFSMNTEAFF.

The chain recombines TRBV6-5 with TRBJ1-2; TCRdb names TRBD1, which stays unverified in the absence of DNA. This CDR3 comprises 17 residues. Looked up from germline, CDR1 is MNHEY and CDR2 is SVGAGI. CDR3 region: CASSSPSSGGLRSGYTF.

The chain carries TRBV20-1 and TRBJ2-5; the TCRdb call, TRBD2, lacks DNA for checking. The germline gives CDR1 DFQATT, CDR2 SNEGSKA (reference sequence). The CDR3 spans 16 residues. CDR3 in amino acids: CSARGTSGGYGETQYF.

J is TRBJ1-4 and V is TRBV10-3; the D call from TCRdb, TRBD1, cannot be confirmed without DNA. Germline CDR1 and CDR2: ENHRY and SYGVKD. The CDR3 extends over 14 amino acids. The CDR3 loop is CAISERGTNEKLFF.

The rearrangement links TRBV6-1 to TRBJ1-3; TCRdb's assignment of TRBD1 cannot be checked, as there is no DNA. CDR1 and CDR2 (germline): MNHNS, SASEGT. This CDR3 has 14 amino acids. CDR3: CASNRQGVGGTIYF.

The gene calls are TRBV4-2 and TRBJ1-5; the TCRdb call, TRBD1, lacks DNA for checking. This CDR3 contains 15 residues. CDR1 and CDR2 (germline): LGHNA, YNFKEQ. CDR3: CASSPRAGDNQPQHF.

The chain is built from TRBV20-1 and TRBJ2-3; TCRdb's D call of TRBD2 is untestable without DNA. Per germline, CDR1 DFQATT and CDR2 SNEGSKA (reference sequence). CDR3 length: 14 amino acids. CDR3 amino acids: CSASILAGVTTQYF.